This record looks at one T cell receptor beta chain sequence and its context. Using 200 ng DNA, around 30,000 T cell genomes, the sorted-subset replicate PCRs were run. Original processing notes: Filtering differed for immunoSEQ, which gave only junction sequences without quality scores. Only in-frame clones appear in the TCRdb table, and some are missing; sequencing was by immunoSEQ multiplex PCR. V and J calls and clone size are as listed in that table; D and trimming were resolved from the DNA. Of 1,400,000 or so clones in the sample, 98% were seen once. The CDR3 totals 16 residues. From germline, CDR1 is LGHNA and CDR2 YSLEER. The V end lost 6 bases, the J end lost 1 base, and 17 bases lay between the germline ends. This record belongs to a study of shared clonotypes between healthy human individuals. At the level of the study: Each donor had three CD4 naive, three CD4 memory, two CD8 naive and one CD8 memory plate.

Among the donors, all were Caucasian adults who lived in Nashville, Tennessee. Material for sequencing was naive CD4+ T cells sorted from blood. The subset is: CD45RA+ positively selected. This receptor was obtained from a man aged 30 to 39 in good health. This chain joins TRBV4-3 and TRBJ2-3; no firm D call. CDR3 coding DNA: TGCGCCAGCAGAGAAGCCGCCGAAATGGGCACAGATACGCAGTATTTT. It encodes CASREAAEMGTDTQYF.